The TCR beta chain under discussion was sequenced for a study of regulatory T cells in long-lasting Graves disease. In the study overall: Under 3 months of antithyroid drugs had been taken by newly diagnosed Graves' patients.

The authors built TCR beta libraries using iRepertoire HTBI primers and Arm-PCR of CDR3 regions. Each CDR3 protein is one row after TCRdb ran MiXCR on the multiplex PCR reads. The table lists about 430,000 distinct CDR3 sequences, about 15% of them singletons. J lost 7 bases, V lost 4 bases, and 4 bases had no gene match. The CDR3 loop spans 15 amino acids. The germline V gene encodes CDR1 ENHRY and CDR2 SYGVKD. This clonotype has ten or more counts. Its antigen is unknown. Regarding time point: newly diagnosed GD, antithyroid drugs for less than 3 months. The TCR library was made from RNA that had been extracted from PBMCs in TRIzol. Study-level points and caveats: Study of thyroid tissue was not done, with only peripheral blood studied.

The data were also submitted as part of a second study, on T cells in Graves' hyperthyroidism and ophthalmopathy. That study reports: Most clonotypes expanded in thyroid above 0.001 were likewise present in blood.

The V gene is TRBV10-3, the J gene TRBJ2-1; 13 positions match TRBD2. This clonotype was obtained from a middle-aged woman with Graves disease. Sequenced material: peripheral blood mononuclear cells (PBMCs), taken at new diagnosis, from a patient treated with antithyroid drugs. The CDR3 loop reads CAISGGLAGVNEQFF. CDR3 DNA: TGTGCCATCAGTGGCGGACTAGCGGGAGTGAATGAGCAGTTCTTC.